What follows is one TCR beta chain and its context. This sample stems from a study of Graves' ophthalmopathy and Graves' hyperthyroidism. Trimming pared 3 bases from V and 2 bases from J, leaving 11 bases between. The germline V gene encodes CDR1 MNHEY and CDR2 SMNVEV (reference sequence). This CDR3 is built from 15 residues. Using RNA transcripts, the TCR beta CDR3 regions were amplified. Second-round multiplex PCR followed a first-round RT-PCR using HTBI primers. In TCRdb, the multiplex PCR reads were re-called with MiXCR into one record per CDR3 protein. Among 500,000 to 700,000 distinct CDR3 sequences listed, about 20% were seen once.

The receptor comes from a woman aged 18-29 years with stable Graves' hyperthyroidism. Some clones in this sample may be carry-over from other donors' samples. The V gene is TRBV27, the J gene TRBJ1-5, with a weak D call TRBD1 (5 bases). The sample consisted of peripheral blood. CDR3 loop: CASSFGGNRNQPQHF. The DNA for the CDR3 is TGTGCCAGCAGTTTCGGGGGAAACCGCAATCAGCCCCAGCATTTT.